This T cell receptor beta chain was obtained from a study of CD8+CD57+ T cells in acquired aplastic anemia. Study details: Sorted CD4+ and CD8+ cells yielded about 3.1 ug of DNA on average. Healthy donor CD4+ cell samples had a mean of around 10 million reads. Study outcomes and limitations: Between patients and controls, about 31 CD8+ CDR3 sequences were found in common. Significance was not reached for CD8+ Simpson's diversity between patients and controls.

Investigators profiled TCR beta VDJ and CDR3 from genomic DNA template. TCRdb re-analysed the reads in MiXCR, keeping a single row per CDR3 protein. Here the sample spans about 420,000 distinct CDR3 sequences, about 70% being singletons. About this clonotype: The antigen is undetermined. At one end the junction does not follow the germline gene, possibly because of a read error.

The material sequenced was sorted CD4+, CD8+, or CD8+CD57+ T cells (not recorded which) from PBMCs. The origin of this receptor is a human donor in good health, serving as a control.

The CDR3 region is CASSRVEQYF. The CDR3 DNA follows: TGTGCCAGCAGTCGCGTCGAGCAGTACTTC. This rearrangement joins TRBV5-1 to TRBJ2-7; D uncertain. There are 10 residues in the CDR3. Germline CDR1 is SGHRS and CDR2 is YFSETQ.